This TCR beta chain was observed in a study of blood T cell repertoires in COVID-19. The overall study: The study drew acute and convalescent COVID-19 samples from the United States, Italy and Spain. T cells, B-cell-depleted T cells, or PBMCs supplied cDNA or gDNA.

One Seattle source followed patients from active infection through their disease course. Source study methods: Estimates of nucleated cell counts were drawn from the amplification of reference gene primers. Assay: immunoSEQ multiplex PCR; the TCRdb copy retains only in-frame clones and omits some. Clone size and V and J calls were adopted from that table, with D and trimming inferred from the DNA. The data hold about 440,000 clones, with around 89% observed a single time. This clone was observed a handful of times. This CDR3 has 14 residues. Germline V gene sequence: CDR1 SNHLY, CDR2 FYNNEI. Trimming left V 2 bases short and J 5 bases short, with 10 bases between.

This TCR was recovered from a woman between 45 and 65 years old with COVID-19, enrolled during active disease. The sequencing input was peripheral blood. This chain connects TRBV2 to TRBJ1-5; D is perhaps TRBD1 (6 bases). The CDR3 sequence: CASSEQGRDQPQHF. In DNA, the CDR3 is TGTGCCAGCAGTGAACAGGGGAGGGATCAGCCCCAGCATTTT. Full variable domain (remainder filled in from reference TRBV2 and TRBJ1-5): EPEVTQTPSHQVTQMGQEVILRCVPISNHLYFYWYRQILGQKVEFLVSFYNNEISEKSEIFDDQFSVERPDGSNFTLKIRSTKLEDSAMYFCASSEQGRDQPQHFGDGTRLSIL.